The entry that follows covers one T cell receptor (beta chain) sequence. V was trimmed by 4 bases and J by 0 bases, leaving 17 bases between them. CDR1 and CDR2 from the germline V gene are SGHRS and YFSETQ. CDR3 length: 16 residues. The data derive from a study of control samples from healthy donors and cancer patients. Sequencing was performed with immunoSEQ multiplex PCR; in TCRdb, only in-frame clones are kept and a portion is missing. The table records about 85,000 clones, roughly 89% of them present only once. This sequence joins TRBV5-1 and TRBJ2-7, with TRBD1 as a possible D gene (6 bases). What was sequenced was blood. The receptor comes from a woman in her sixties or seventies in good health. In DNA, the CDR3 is TGCGCCAGCAGCAGCGGTTCCGGGACAACCTCCTACGAGCAGTACTTC. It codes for CASSSGSGTTSYEQYF. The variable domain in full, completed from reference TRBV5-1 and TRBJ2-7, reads KAGVTQTPRYLIKTRGQQVTLSCSPISGHRSVSWYQQTPGQGLQFLFEYFSETQRNKGNFPGRFSGRQFSNSRSEMNVSTLELGDSALYLCASSSGSGTTSYEQYFGPGTRLTVT.